This TCR beta chain was profiled in a study of early T cells in non-severe SARS-CoV-2 infection. Whole-study context: The sequenced material was bulk RNA from unsorted whole blood, and its chains were unpaired.

Researchers attached unique molecular identifiers to individual cDNA molecules. TCRdb called the 5' RACE reads again in MiXCR, with one record for every CDR3 protein. The sample has tens of thousands of distinct CDR3 sequences, roughly 4.6% seen once. General study findings and limits: There was a bias toward anti-spike CD8 responses in VDJdb matching, which missed private and CD4 specificities.

Concerning this clonotype: As yet, its antigen is unknown.

The CDR3 loop spans 13 amino acids. V lost 1 base to trimming and J lost 11 bases; unmatched junction nucleotides: 6. The germline gives CDR1 SGHVS, CDR2 FNYEAQ. Material: whole blood, obtained at baseline. The TCR originated in an adult who was a healthcare worker with PCR-confirmed SARS-CoV-2 infection or an uninfected control (not recorded which). The chain employs TRBV7-6 and TRBJ1-1, with 8 bases matching TRBD1. The CDR3 reads CASSLESGGSAFF. The CDR3 nucleotides are TGTGCCAGCAGCTTAGAGTCAGGGGGCTCGGCTTTCTTT.